This T cell receptor (beta chain) comes out of a study of T cell responses to AZD1222 COVID-19 vaccine. Study-wide background: Pooling covered second doses at about 4 or about 12 weeks.

The repertoire was sequenced with immunoSEQ multiplex PCR; TCRdb's copy has only in-frame clones and lacks some. The sample has some 130,000 clones, about 93% seen once. V trimming: 6 bases; J trimming: 5 bases; junction bases outside the gene matches: 6. The germline gives CDR1 MGHDK, CDR2 SYGVNS. This CDR3 has 14 amino acids. The sample in question was peripheral blood, obtained on day 0 of AZD1222 vaccination. This rearrangement joins TRBV25-1 to TRBJ1-4; 7 nucleotides agree with TRBD1. The clonotype originates from an adult in good health. The CDR3, as DNA: TGTGCCAGCAGCGAGGGGGCTACCAATGAAAAACTGTTTTTT. Translation: CASSEGATNEKLFF.